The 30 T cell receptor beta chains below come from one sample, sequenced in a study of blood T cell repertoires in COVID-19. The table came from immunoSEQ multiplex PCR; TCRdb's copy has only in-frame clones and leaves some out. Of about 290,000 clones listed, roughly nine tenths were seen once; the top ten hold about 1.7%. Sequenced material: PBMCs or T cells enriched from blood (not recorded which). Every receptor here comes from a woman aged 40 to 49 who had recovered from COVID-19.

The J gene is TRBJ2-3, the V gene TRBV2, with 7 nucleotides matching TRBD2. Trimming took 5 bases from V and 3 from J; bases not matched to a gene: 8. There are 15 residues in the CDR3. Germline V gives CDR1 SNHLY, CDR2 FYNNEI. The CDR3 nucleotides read TGTGCCAGCAGTAAACTAGCGACAGTAACAGATACGCAGTATTTT. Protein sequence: CASSKLATVTDTQYF. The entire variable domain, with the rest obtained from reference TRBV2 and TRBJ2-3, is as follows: EPEVTQTPSHQVTQMGQEVILRCVPISNHLYFYWYRQILGQKVEFLVSFYNNEISEKSEIFDDQFSVERPDGSNFTLKIRSTKLEDSAMYFCASSKLATVTDTQYFGPGTRLTVL.

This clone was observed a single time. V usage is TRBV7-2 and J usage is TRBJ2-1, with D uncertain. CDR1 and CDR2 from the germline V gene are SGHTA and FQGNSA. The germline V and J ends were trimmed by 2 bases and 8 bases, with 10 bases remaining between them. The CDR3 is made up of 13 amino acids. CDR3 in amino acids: CASSLSWLDEQFF. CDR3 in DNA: TGTGCCAGCAGCTTATCGTGGCTTGATGAGCAGTTCTTC.

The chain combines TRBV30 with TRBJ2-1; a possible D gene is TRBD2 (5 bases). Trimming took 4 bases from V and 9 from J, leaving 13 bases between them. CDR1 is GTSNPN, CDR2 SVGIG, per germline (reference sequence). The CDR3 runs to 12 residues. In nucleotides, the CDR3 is TGTGCCTGGATGGTCCTTCGGGGTGAGCAGTTCTTC. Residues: CAWMVLRGEQFF.

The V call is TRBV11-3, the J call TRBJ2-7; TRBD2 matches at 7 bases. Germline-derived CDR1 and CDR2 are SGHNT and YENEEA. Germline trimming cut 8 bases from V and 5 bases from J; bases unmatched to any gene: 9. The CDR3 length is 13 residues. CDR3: CASGAGPRDEQYF. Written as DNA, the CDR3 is TGTGCCAGCGGAGCGGGGCCGCGGGACGAGCAGTACTTC.

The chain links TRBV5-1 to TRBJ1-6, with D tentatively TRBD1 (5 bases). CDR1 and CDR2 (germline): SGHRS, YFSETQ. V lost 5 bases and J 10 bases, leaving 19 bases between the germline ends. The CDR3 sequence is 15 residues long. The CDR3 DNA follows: TGCGCCAGCAGTGGTGCGGGGCAGGGAGAGTCACCCCTCCACTTT. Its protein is CASSGAGQGESPLHF.

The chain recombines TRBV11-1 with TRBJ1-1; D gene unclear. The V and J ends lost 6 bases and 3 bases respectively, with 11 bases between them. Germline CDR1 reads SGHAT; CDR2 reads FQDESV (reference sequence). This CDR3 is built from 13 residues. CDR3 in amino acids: CASSFSEDTEAFF. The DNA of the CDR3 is TGTGCCAGCAGTTTTAGCGAGGACACTGAAGCTTTCTTT. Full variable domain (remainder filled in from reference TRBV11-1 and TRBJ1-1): EAEVAQSPRYKITEKSQAVAFWCDPISGHATLYWYRQILGQGPELLVQFQDESVVDDSQLPKDRFSAERLKGVDSTLKIQPAELGDSAMYLCASSFSEDTEAFFGQGTRLTVV.

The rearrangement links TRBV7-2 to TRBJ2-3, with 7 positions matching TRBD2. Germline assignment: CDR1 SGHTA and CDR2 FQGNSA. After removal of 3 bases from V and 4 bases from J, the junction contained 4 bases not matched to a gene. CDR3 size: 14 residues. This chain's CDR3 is CASSLSAGADTQYF. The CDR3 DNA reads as TGTGCCAGCAGCTTGTCGGCGGGAGCAGATACGCAGTATTTT.

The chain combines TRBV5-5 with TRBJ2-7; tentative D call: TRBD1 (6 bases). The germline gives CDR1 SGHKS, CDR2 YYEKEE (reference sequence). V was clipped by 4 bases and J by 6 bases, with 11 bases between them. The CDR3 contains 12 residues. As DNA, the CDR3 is TGTGCCAGCAGCCAGGGGAATTCCGAGCAGTACTTC. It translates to CASSQGNSEQYF. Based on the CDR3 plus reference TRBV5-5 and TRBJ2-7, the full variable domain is DAGVTQSPTHLIKTRGQQVTLRCSPISGHKSVSWYQQVLGQGPQFIFQYYEKEERGRGNFPDRFSARQFPNYSSELNVNALLLGDSALYLCASSQGNSEQYFGPGTRLTVT.

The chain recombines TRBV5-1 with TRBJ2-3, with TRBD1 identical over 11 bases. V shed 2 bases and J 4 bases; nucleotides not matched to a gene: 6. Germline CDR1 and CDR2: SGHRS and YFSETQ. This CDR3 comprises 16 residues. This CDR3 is CASSFPGTGGADTQYF. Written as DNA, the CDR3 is TGCGCCAGCAGCTTCCCCGGGACAGGGGGGGCAGATACGCAGTATTTT.

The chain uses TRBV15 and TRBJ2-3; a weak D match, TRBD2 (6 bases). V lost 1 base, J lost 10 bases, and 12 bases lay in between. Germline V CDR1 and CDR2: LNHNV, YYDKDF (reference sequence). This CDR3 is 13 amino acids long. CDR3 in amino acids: CATSRGLGVAQYF. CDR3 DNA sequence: TGTGCCACCAGCAGAGGACTAGGAGTTGCGCAGTATTTT.

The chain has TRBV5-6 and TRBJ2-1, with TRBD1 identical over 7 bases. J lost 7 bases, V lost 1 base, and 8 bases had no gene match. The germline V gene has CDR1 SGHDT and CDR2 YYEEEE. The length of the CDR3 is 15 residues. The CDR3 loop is CASSLTRQGDNEQFF. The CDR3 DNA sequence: TGTGCCAGCAGCTTGACCCGACAGGGAGATAATGAGCAGTTCTTC.

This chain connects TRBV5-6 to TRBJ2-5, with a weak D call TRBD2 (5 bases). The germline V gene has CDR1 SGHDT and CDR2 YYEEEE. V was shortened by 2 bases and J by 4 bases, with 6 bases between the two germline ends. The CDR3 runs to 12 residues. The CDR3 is CASSFLAETQYF. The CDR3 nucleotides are TGTGCCAGCAGCTTCCTAGCAGAGACCCAGTACTTC.

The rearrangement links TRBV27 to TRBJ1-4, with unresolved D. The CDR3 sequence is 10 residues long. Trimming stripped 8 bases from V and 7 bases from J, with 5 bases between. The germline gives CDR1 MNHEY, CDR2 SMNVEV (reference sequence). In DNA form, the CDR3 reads TGTGCCAGCCCGAGTGAAAAACTGTTTTTT. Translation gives CASPSEKLFF.

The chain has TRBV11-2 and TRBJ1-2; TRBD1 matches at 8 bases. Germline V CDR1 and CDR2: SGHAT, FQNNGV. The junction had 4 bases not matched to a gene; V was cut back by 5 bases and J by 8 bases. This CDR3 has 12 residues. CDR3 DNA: TGTGCCAGCAGCCCCCCAGGGGGCGGCTACACCTTC. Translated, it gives CASSPPGGGYTF.

CDR3 protein: CASSQGARGGNTEAFF. The CDR3 nucleotides read TGTGCCAGCAGCCAGGGGGCGAGGGGTGGGAACACTGAAGCTTTCTTT. This chain joins TRBV7-8 and TRBJ1-1; 8 bases match TRBD1. Per the germline V gene, CDR1 is SGHVS and CDR2 is FQNEAQ. The CDR3 has 16 residues. Trimming at V came to 5 bases and at J to 1 base, leaving 9 bases not matched to a gene. Complete variable domain (other parts from reference TRBV7-8 and TRBJ1-1): GAGVSQSPRYKVAKRGQDVALRCDPISGHVSLFWYQQALGQGPEFLTYFQNEAQLDKSGLPSDRFFAERPEGSVSTLKIQRTQQEDSAVYLCASSQGARGGNTEAFFGQGTRLTVV.

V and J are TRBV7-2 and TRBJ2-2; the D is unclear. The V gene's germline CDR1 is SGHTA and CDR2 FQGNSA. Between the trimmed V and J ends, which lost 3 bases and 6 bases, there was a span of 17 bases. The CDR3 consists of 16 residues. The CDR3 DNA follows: TGTGCCAGCAGCTTTATACTGGTGTCTGGTGCCGGGGAGCTGTTTTTT. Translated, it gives CASSFILVSGAGELFF.

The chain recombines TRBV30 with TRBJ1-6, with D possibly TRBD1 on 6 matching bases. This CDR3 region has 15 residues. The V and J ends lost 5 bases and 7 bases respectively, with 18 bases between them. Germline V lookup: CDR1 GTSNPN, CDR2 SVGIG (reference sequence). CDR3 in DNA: TGTGCCTGGTGCGCCGCGAACAGGGCGAATTCACCCCTCCACTTT. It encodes CAWCAANRANSPLHF.

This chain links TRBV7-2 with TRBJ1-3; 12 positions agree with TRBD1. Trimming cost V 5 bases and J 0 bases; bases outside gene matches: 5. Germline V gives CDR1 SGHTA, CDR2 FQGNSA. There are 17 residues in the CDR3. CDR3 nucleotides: TGTGCCAGCAGCGGCTGGGACAGGGGGCACTCTGGAAACACCATATATTTT. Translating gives CASSGWDRGHSGNTIYF.

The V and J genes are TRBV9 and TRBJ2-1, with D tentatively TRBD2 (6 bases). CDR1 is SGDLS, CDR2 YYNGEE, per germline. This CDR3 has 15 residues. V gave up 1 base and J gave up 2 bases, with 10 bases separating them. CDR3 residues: CASSVTGVTYNEQFF. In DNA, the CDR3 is TGTGCCAGCAGCGTAACGGGGGTCACCTACAATGAGCAGTTCTTC.

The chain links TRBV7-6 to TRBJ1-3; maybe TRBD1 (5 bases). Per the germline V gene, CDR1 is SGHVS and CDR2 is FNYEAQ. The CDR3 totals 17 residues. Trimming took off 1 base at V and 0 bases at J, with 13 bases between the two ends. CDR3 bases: TGTGCCAGCAGCTTAGGGTTCAGGGCCAACTCTGGAAACACCATATATTTT. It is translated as CASSLGFRANSGNTIYF.

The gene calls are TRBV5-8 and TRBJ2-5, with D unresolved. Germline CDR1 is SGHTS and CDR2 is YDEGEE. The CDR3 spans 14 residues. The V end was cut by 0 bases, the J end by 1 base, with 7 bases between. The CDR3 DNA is TGTGCCAGCAGCTTGGGGGCTGGCCAAGAGACCCAGTACTTC. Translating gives CASSLGAGQETQYF.

The CDR3 sequence: CASSSDRVTEAFF. In DNA form, the CDR3 reads TGTGCCAGCAGCTCGGACAGGGTGACTGAAGCTTTCTTT. This chain links TRBV7-6 with TRBJ1-1, with 8 positions matching TRBD1. The CDR3 is made up of 13 amino acids. Germline loops: CDR1 SGHVS, CDR2 FNYEAQ. V shed 4 bases and J 5 bases; nucleotides not matched to a gene: 3.

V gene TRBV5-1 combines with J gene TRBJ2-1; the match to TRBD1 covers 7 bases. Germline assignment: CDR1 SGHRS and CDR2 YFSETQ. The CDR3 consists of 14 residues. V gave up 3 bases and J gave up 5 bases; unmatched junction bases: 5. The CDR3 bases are TGCGCCAGCAGCTCAGGGGGACCCAACAATGAGCAGTTCTTC. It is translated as CASSSGGPNNEQFF.

The CDR3 sequence is CASSFFGGIQETQYF. CDR3 nucleotides: TGTGCCAGCAGCTTTTTCGGGGGGATACAAGAGACCCAGTACTTC. This chain uses TRBV11-2 with TRBJ2-5; 7 bases map to TRBD2. V trimming: 3 bases; J trimming: 2 bases; junction bases outside the gene matches: 6. CDR1 and CDR2 (germline): SGHAT, FQNNGV. There are 15 residues in the CDR3.

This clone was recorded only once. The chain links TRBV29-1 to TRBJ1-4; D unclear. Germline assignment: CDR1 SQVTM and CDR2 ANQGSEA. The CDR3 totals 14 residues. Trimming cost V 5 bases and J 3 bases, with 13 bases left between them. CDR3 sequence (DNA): TGCAGCGTTCGCGTTTTGAACCCTAATGAAAAACTGTTTTTT. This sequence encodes CSVRVLNPNEKLFF.

DNA for the CDR3: TGTGCCAGTACCCACAGGGCTAGCGGGAGGGCAGCCTACAATGAGCAGTTCTTC. It yields the protein CASTHRASGRAAYNEQFF. This chain joins TRBV19 and TRBJ2-1; 12 bases line up with TRBD2. After removal of 7 bases from V and 2 bases from J, the junction contained 12 bases not matched to a gene. This CDR3 has 18 residues. Germline-derived CDR1 and CDR2 are LNHDA and SQIVND (reference sequence).

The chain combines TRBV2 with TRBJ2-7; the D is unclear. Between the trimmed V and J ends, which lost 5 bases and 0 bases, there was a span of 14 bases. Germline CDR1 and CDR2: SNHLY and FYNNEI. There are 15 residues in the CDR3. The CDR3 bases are TGTGCCAGCAGTTTGGGCCACAGCCTCTCCTACGAGCAGTACTTC. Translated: CASSLGHSLSYEQYF.

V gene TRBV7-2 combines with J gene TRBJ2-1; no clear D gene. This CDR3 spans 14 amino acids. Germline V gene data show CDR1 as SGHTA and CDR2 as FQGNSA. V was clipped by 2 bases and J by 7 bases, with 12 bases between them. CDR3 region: CASSLYQQRNEQFF. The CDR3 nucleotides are TGTGCCAGCAGCTTATATCAGCAGAGGAATGAGCAGTTCTTC.

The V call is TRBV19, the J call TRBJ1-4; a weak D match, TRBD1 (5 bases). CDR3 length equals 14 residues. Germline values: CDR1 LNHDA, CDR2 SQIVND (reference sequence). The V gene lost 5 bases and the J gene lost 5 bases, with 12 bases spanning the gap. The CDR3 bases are TGTGCCAGTAGTTACAGGAAAACAAATGAAAAACTGTTTTTT. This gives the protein CASSYRKTNEKLFF. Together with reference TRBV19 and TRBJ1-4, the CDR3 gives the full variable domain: DGGITQSPKYLFRKEGQNVTLSCEQNLNHDAMYWYRQDPGQGLRLIYYSQIVNDFQKGDIAEGYSVSREKKESFPLTVTSAQKNPTAFYLCASSYRKTNEKLFFGSGTQLSVL.

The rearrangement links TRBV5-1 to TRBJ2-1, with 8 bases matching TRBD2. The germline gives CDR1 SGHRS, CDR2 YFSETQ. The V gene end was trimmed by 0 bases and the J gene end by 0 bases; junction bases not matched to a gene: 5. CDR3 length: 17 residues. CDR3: CASSLDGGDSSYNEQFF. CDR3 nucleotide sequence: TGCGCCAGCAGCTTGGACGGGGGGGATAGCTCCTACAATGAGCAGTTCTTC. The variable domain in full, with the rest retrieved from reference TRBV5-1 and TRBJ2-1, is KAGVTQTPRYLIKTRGQQVTLSCSPISGHRSVSWYQQTPGQGLQFLFEYFSETQRNKGNFPGRFSGRQFSNSRSEMNVSTLELGDSALYLCASSLDGGDSSYNEQFFGPGTRLTVL.